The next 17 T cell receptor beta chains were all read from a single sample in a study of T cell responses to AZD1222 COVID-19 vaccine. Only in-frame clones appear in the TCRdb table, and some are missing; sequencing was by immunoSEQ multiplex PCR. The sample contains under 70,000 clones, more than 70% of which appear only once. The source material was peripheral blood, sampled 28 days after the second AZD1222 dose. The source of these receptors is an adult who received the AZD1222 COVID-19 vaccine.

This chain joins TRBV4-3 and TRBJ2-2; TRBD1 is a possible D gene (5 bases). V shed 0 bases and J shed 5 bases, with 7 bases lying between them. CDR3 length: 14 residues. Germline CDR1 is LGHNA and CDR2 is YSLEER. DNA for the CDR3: TGCGCCAGCAGCCAAGATCCAGGGACCGGGGAGCTGTTTTTT. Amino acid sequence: CASSQDPGTGELFF.

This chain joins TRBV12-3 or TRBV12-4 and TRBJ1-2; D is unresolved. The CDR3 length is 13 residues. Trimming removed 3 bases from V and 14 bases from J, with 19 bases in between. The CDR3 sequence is CASSFGRLSPGTF. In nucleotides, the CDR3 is TGTGCCAGCAGTTTCGGCAGGCTTTCCCCCGGGACCTTC.

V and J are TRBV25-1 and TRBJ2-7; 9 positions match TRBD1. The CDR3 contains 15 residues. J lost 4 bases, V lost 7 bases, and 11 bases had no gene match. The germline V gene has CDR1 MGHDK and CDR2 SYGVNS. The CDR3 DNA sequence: TGTGCCAGCACCGACCAGGGGACAGGGCGTTACGAGCAGTACTTC. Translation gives CASTDQGTGRYEQYF.

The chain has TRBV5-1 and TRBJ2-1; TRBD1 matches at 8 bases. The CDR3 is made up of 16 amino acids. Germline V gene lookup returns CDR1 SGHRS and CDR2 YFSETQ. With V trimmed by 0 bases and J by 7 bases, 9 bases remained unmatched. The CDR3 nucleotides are TGCGCCAGCAGCTTGGTACAGGGGGTCTCTAATAATGAGCAGTTCTTC. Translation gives CASSLVQGVSNNEQFF. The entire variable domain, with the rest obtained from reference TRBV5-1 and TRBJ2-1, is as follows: KAGVTQTPRYLIKTRGQQVTLSCSPISGHRSVSWYQQTPGQGLQFLFEYFSETQRNKGNFPGRFSGRQFSNSRSEMNVSTLELGDSALYLCASSLVQGVSNNEQFFGPGTRLTVL.

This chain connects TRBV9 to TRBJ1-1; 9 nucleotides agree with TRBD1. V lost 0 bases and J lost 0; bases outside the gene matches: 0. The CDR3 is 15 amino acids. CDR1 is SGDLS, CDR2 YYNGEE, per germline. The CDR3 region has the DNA TGTGCCAGCAGCGTAGACAGGGGGCTGAACACTGAAGCTTTCTTT. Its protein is CASSVDRGLNTEAFF.

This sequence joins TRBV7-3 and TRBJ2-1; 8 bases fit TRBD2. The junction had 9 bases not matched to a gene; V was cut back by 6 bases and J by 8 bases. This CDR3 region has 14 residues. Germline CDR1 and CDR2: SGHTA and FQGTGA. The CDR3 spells CASSSGDPAHEQFF. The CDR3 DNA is TGTGCCAGCAGTAGCGGGGACCCTGCCCATGAGCAGTTCTTC. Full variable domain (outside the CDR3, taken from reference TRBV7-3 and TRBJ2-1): GAGVSQTPSNKVTEKGKYVELRCDPISGHTALYWYRQSLGQGPEFLIYFQGTGAADDSGLPNDRFFAVRPEGSVSTLKIQRTERGDSAVYLCASSSGDPAHEQFFGPGTRLTVL.

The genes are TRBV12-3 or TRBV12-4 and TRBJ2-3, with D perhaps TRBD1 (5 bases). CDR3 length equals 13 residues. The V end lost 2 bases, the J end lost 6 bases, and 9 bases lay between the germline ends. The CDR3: CASSLPGSDTQYF. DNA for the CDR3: TGTGCCAGCAGTTTACCAGGGTCGGATACGCAGTATTTT.

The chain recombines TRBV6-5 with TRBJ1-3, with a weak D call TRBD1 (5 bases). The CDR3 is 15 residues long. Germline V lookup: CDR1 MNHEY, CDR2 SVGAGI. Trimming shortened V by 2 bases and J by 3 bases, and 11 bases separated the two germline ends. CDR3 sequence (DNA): TGTGCCAGCAGTTACAGGGGATTCAGTGGAAACACCATATATTTT. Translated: CASSYRGFSGNTIYF.

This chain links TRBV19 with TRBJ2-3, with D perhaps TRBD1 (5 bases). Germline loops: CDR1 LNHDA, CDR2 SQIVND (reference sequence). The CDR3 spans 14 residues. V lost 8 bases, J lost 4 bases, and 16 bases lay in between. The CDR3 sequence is CASRTSFSPDTQYF. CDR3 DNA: TGTGCCAGTCGGACAAGTTTTTCTCCAGATACGCAGTATTTT.

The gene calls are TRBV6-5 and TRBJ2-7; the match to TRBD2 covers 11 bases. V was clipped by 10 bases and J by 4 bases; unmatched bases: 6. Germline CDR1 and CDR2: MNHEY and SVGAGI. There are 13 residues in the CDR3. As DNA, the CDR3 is TGTGCCACCTCCGGGACTAGCGGATACGAGCAGTACTTC. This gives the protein CATSGTSGYEQYF.

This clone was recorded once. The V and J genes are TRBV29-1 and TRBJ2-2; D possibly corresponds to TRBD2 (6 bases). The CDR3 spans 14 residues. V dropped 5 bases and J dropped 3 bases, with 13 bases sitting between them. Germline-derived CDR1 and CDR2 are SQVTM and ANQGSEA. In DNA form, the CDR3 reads TGCAGCGTTCTGGGGGAGGTGGACACCGGGGAGCTGTTTTTT. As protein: CSVLGEVDTGELFF.

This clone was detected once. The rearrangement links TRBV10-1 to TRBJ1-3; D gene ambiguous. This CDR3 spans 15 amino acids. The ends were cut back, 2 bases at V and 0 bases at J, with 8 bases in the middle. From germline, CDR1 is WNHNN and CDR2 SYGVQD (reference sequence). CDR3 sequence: CASSESPNSGNTIYF. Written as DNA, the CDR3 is TGCGCCAGCAGTGAGAGCCCAAACTCTGGAAACACCATATATTTT.

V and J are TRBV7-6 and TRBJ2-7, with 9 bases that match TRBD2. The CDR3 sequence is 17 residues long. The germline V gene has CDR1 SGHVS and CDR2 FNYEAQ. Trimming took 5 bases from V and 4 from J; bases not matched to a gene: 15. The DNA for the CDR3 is TGTGCCAGCAGCGCGCCCCTCGGGGCGGGAGGGGGTTACGAGCAGTACTTC. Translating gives CASSAPLGAGGGYEQYF.

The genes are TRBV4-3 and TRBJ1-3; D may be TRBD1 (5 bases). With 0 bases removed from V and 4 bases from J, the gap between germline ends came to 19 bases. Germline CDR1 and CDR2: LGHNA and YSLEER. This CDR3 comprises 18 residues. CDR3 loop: CASSQDRVGRDVGNTIYF. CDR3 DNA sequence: TGCGCCAGCAGCCAAGATAGAGTGGGCAGGGATGTAGGAAACACCATATATTTT.

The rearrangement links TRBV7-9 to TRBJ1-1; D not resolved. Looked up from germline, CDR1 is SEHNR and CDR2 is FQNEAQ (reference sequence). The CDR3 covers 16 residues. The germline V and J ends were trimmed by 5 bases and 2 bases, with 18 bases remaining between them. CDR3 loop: CASSNTRVQANTEAFF. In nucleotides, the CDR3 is TGTGCCAGCAGCAACACCCGAGTTCAGGCCAACACTGAAGCTTTCTTT. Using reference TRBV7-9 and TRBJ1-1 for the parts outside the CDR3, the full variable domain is DTGVSQNPRHKITKRGQNVTFRCDPISEHNRLYWYRQTLGQGPEFLTYFQNEAQLEKSRLLSDRFSAERPKGSFSTLEIQRTEQGDSAMYLCASSNTRVQANTEAFFGQGTRLTVV.

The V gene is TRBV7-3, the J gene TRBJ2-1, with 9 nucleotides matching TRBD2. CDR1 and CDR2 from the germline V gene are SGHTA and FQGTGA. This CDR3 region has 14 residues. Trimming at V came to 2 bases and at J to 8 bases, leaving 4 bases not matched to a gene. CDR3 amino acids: CASSLGKREDEQFF. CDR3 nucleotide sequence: TGTGCCAGCAGCTTAGGGAAGCGGGAGGATGAGCAGTTCTTC.

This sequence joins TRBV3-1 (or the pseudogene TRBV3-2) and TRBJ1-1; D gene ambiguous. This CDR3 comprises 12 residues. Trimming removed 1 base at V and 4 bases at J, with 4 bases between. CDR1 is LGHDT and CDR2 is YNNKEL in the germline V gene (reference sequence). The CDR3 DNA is TGTGCCAGCAGCCAAGGGGGCACTGAAGCTTTCTTT. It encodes CASSQGGTEAFF.